This TCR beta chain was recovered during a study of T cells of healthy individuals. Each CDR3 protein gets one entry after TCRdb re-called the 5' RACE reads with MiXCR. The sample has about 41,000 distinct CDR3 sequences, approximately 5% seen once. CDR1 SGHRS and CDR2 YFSETQ come from the germline V gene. Trimming took off 0 bases at V and 0 bases at J, with 14 bases between the two ends. The CDR3 length is 17 residues. The clonotype originates from a human donor in good health. The chain recombines TRBV5-1 with TRBJ2-3; tentative D call: TRBD2 (6 bases). CDR3 coding DNA: TGCGCCAGCAGCTTGGAGGGAGGACACTTAAGCACAGATACGCAGTATTTT. Its translation is CASSLEGGHLSTDTQYF.